Listed below are T cell receptor beta chains from one sample, sequenced in a study of patients and donors after allogeneic stem cell transplantation. TCRdb independently ran MiXCR on the RT-PCR reads; one entry per CDR3 protein. The sample yields around 9,000 distinct CDR3 sequences, roughly 4.3% seen once. Sequencing input: blood, either unsorted or a sorted T cell fraction (not recorded which). These receptors were collected from a human donor who was either an allogeneic HSCT recipient or a stem cell or donor lymphocyte infusion donor (not recorded which). It is not recorded whose cells these are; they may come from a transplant donor. CDR3s include the opening cysteine and the closing phenylalanine or tryptophan. D genes are given only for firm matches. Rows give clone size only sometimes, using once, few, many, or a class for an expanded clone.

D gene: NA
J gene: TRBJ1-3
clone size: medium-sized
V gene: TRBV12-3/TRBV12-4
CDR3 protein: CASSPTGSSGNTIYF
CDR3 DNA: TGTGCCAGCAGTCCAACAGGGAGCTCTGGAAACACCATATATTTT

D gene: NA
J gene: TRBJ1-6
clone size: medium-sized
V gene: TRBV28
CDR3 protein: CASSLREFRSPLHF
CDR3 DNA: TGTGCCAGCAGTTTGCGGGAGTTTCGTTCACCCCTCCACTTT

D gene: NA
J gene: TRBJ1-5
clone size: many
V gene: TRBV7-9
CDR3 protein: CASRSGGNQPQHF
CDR3 DNA: TGTGCCAGCCGGTCAGGGGGCAATCAGCCCCAGCATTTT

D gene: TRBD2
J gene: TRBJ2-3
clone size: medium-sized
V gene: TRBV7-8
CDR3 protein: CASSIPSGRTLLDTQYF
CDR3 DNA: TGTGCCAGCAGCATCCCTAGCGGGCGGACCTTGTTAGATACGCAGTATTTT

D gene: NA
J gene: TRBJ1-6
clone size: NA
V gene: TRBV28
CDR3 protein: CASSFGPGNSPLHF
CDR3 DNA: NA

D gene: NA
J gene: TRBJ2-1
clone size: many
V gene: TRBV6-6
CDR3 protein: CASSPLDEQFF
CDR3 DNA: TGTGCCAGCAGCCCCTTAGATGAGCAGTTCTTC

D gene: NA
J gene: TRBJ2-7
clone size: many
V gene: TRBV7-9
CDR3 protein: CASSLGLVYEQYF
CDR3 DNA: TGTGCCAGCAGCTTAGGACTTGTCTACGAGCAGTACTTC

D gene: TRBD1
J gene: TRBJ1-1
clone size: many
V gene: TRBV2
CDR3 protein: CASSGQGDTEAFF
CDR3 DNA: TGTGCCAGCAGCGGACAGGGGGACACTGAAGCTTTCTTT

D gene: TRBD1
J gene: TRBJ1-6
clone size: medium-sized
V gene: TRBV28
CDR3 protein: CASSPGGGYSPLHF
CDR3 DNA: TGTGCCAGCAGTCCAGGGGGTGGGTATTCACCCCTCCACTTT

D gene: TRBD2
J gene: TRBJ2-2
clone size: many
V gene: TRBV12-3/TRBV12-4
CDR3 protein: CASSPPGLAGGGELFF
CDR3 DNA: TGTGCCAGCAGTCCGCCGGGACTAGCGGGAGGCGGGGAGCTGTTTTTT

D gene: TRBD2
J gene: TRBJ2-2
clone size: many
V gene: TRBV11-2
CDR3 protein: CASSSPTSGRVGELFF
CDR3 DNA: TGTGCCAGCAGCTCACCGACTAGCGGGAGAGTCGGGGAGCTGTTTTTT

D gene: NA
J gene: TRBJ2-5
clone size: NA
V gene: TRBV7-9
CDR3 protein: CASSFSRAGSSGAQYF
CDR3 DNA: TGTGCCAGCAGCTTCAGTCGGGCAGGGAGTTCGGGGGCCCAGTACTTC

D gene: NA
J gene: TRBJ2-7
clone size: many
V gene: TRBV20-1
CDR3 protein: CSGPGTASEQYF
CDR3 DNA: TGCAGTGGTCCGGGGACCGCGAGCGAGCAGTACTTC